This T cell receptor beta chain was recorded in a study of T-cell memory formation after mild COVID-19. Background on the study: TCR clusters were largely donor specific.

Study results and caveats: CD4+ bias marked clones expanding day 15 to 37, unlike balanced contracting clones.

This clonotype came up a few times. Its antigen is undetermined. The CDR3 is made up of 14 amino acids. Germline CDR1 DFQATT, CDR2 SNEGSKA (reference sequence). The V and J ends lost 2 bases and 2 bases respectively, with 11 bases between them. TCRdb re-called the 5' RACE reads through MiXCR, storing one row per CDR3 protein. Among 550,000 to 600,000 distinct CDR3 sequences, roughly 20% were seen once, and the ten largest hold roughly 9.1%. The sequenced material came from PBMCs or a T cell subset sorted from them (not recorded which). V is TRBV20-1 and J is TRBJ2-3; D is perhaps TRBD2 (6 bases). The TCR comes from an adult woman who had mild COVID-19 (a few samples of this study predate the infection). Cell type and time point are not known. CDR3 protein: CSARHVAATDTQYF. The CDR3 DNA reads as TGCAGTGCTAGACATGTAGCGGCCACAGATACGCAGTATTTT.